The source of this T cell receptor (beta chain) is a study of cytomegalovirus exposure and HLA in healthy donors. This clone was observed a few times. Its cognate antigen is unknown. In the PCR, 60 Vbeta and 13 Jbeta primers were used. The method was immunoSEQ multiplex PCR; TCRdb's version includes in-frame clones alone and lacks a portion of them. The table includes roughly 120,000 clones, 55% to 75% detected once. Donors were nominally healthy when sampled, though unrecorded immune exposures were likely. Findings and caveats of the study: Confirmation was obtained in vitro that a few CMV-associated chains are specific for CMV antigens. Later work found most CMV-associated TCR beta chains apparently HLA-restricted.

Deletions cut 6 bases from V and 7 bases from J, with 18 bases between. The CDR3 runs 14 residues. The germline gives CDR1 MNHEY, CDR2 SMNVEV (reference sequence). The V and J genes are TRBV27 and TRBJ1-1; maybe TRBD1 (5 bases). This clonotype was obtained from a man aged 30 to 39 in good health and CMV-seropositive. The sequenced sample was PBMCs. The CDR3 DNA follows: TGTGCCAGCAGACCCCGGGGGGGGAGACGTGAAGCTTTCTTT. Translating it yields CASRPRGGRREAFF.